Following are 10 T cell receptor beta chains from one sample sequenced in a study of blood T cell repertoires in COVID-19. Repertoires were generated with immunoSEQ multiplex PCR, while TCRdb's copy carries only in-frame clones and drops some. In the table there are about 180,000 clones, 88% of which are singletons. Sequencing was carried out using PBMCs or T cells enriched from blood (not recorded which). Receptor source: a woman aged 18-29 years who had recovered from COVID-19.

The rearrangement joins TRBV5-1 to TRBJ2-2; unclear D gene. V lost 1 base and J 2 bases, leaving 12 bases between the germline ends. The germline V gene has CDR1 SGHRS and CDR2 YFSETQ. The CDR3 has 16 amino acids. This CDR3 reads CASSLLGIGNTGELFF. The CDR3 bases are TGCGCCAGCAGCTTGCTAGGTATTGGCAACACCGGGGAGCTGTTTTTT.

The genes are TRBV7-8 and TRBJ2-4, with 7 bases matching TRBD1. The germline V gene has CDR1 SGHVS and CDR2 FQNEAQ. The CDR3 is 14 amino acids. Losses at the gene ends were 2 bases for V and 9 bases for J; bases not matched to a gene: 7. The CDR3 nucleotides are TGTGCCAGCAGCTTACAAGTAGCAGGGGGCATTCAGTACTTC. This translates into CASSLQVAGGIQYF.

This chain links TRBV10-1 with TRBJ1-1; 7 bases agree with TRBD1. The CDR3 loop spans 12 amino acids. The V segment lost 3 bases and the J segment 7 bases; nucleotides outside the gene matches: 2. Per the germline V gene, CDR1 is WNHNN and CDR2 is SYGVQD (reference sequence). The CDR3 DNA sequence: TGCGCCAGCAGTGACAACAGGGGTGAAGCTTTCTTT. It translates to CASSDNRGEAFF.

Written as DNA, the CDR3 is TGTGCCAGCAGCTCCCGCTCATGGGGCGCTGGGCCAGATACGCAGTATTTT. Translation gives CASSSRSWGAGPDTQYF. V is TRBV27 and J is TRBJ2-3, with a tentative D call TRBD1 (5 bases). V lost 6 bases and J lost 4, with 23 bases in between. Germline V lookup: CDR1 MNHEY, CDR2 SMNVEV (reference sequence). The CDR3 extends over 17 amino acids.

The chain couples TRBV5-1 to TRBJ2-1; 9 bases are a match to TRBD2. Germline V gene lookup returns CDR1 SGHRS and CDR2 YFSETQ. V dropped 4 bases and J dropped 8; count of bases not matched to a gene: 10. The CDR3 is 15 amino acids. CDR3 coding DNA: TGCGCCAGCAGCCCTCGGCGGGAGGGCCCTTATGAGCAGTTCTTC. It yields the protein CASSPRREGPYEQFF.

V usage is TRBV10-1 and J usage is TRBJ2-1; tentative D call: TRBD1 (5 bases). Trimming took 3 bases from V and 9 from J, leaving 6 bases between them. Germline CDR1 reads WNHNN; CDR2 reads SYGVQD (reference sequence). The CDR3 extends over 11 amino acids. Here the CDR3 reads CASSERGEQFF. The CDR3 DNA sequence: TGCGCCAGCAGTGAAAGGGGTGAGCAGTTCTTC.

V and J are TRBV12-5 and TRBJ2-3, with 9 bases identical to TRBD1. V gave up 4 bases and J gave up 4 bases; unmatched junction bases: 12. The CDR3 runs 17 residues. Germline values: CDR1 LGHNT, CDR2 FRNRAP. In nucleotides, the CDR3 is TGTGCTAGTGGTTGCCTTATCCGGGACAGGGAGGCAGATACGCAGTATTTT. Its protein is CASGCLIRDREADTQYF. The whole variable domain, remainder taken from reference TRBV12-5 and TRBJ2-3, is DARVTQTPRHKVTEMGQEVTMRCQPILGHNTVFWYRQTMMQGLELLAYFRNRAPLDDSGMPKDRFSAEMPDATLATLKIQPSEPRDSAVYFCASGCLIRDREADTQYFGPGTRLTVL.

The chain combines TRBV19 with TRBJ1-2; unclear D gene. This CDR3 has 12 residues. Per germline, CDR1 LNHDA and CDR2 SQIVND (reference sequence). V was shortened by 3 bases and J by 5 bases, with 7 bases between the two germline ends. In DNA form, the CDR3 reads TGTGCCAGTAGTATCGCGGAGTATGGCTACACCTTC. Amino acids: CASSIAEYGYTF.

V and J are TRBV27 and TRBJ2-7; 9 nucleotides agree with TRBD1. The CDR3 length is 14 residues. CDR1 and CDR2 (germline): MNHEY, SMNVEV (reference sequence). The V and J ends lost 3 bases and 1 base, in that order; junction bases with no gene match: 1. CDR3 sequence: CASSFDRGSYEQYF. The CDR3 DNA follows: TGTGCCAGCAGTTTTGACAGGGGGTCCTACGAGCAGTACTTC.

V usage is TRBV19 and J usage is TRBJ1-5, with 10 bases that match TRBD1. The CDR3 is made up of 14 amino acids. V dropped 7 bases and J dropped 5; count of bases not matched to a gene: 5. Germline loops: CDR1 LNHDA, CDR2 SQIVND (reference sequence). CDR3 DNA: TGTGCCAGTACAGACAGGGGGCGATATCAGCCCCAGCATTTT. Its protein is CASTDRGRYQPQHF. Filled out from reference TRBV19 and TRBJ1-5, the complete variable domain reads DGGITQSPKYLFRKEGQNVTLSCEQNLNHDAMYWYRQDPGQGLRLIYYSQIVNDFQKGDIAEGYSVSREKKESFPLTVTSAQKNPTAFYLCASTDRGRYQPQHFGDGTRLSIL.